The next 14 T cell receptor beta chains were all read from a single sample in a study of metastatic and nonmetastatic thyroid tumors. All patients were untreated before thyroid surgery. TCRdb re-called the PCR reads through MiXCR. The sample has about 39,000 clones, 18% seen once. The sample was tumor tissue. Receptors originate from a female donor with papillary thyroid cancer or a benign thyroid nodule (not recorded which). Some clones in this sample may be carry-over from other donors' samples.

This clone occurred a few times. This chain joins TRBV19 and TRBJ1-1; D is ambiguous. The CDR3 consists of 19 residues. The germline V gene has CDR1 LNHDA and CDR2 SQIVND (reference sequence). Trimming removed 7 bases from V and 1 base from J, with 28 bases in between. This CDR3 reads CASKRYQVPGRGQNTEAFF. DNA of the CDR3: TGTGCCAGTAAACGGTATCAGGTGCCCGGGAGAGGGCAGAACACTGAAGCTTTCTTT.

This clone was detected ten times or more. The chain recombines TRBV4-3 with TRBJ2-6; D ambiguous. Germline V gene lookup returns CDR1 LGHNA and CDR2 YSLEER. The CDR3 consists of 12 residues. The V and J ends lost 1 base and 12 bases respectively, with 7 bases between them. The CDR3 is CASSQGGAVLTF. For the CDR3, the DNA is TGCGCCAGCAGCCAAGGCGGCGCCGTCCTGACTTTC.

This clone was counted many times. A much larger clone lies a single base off, so this may be a read error. The chain combines TRBV10-2 with TRBJ2-1, with TRBD2 identical over 9 bases. This CDR3 is built from 14 residues. V lost 6 bases and J lost 7; bases outside the gene matches: 7. Germline V gene sequence: CDR1 WSHSY, CDR2 SAAADI. CDR3 loop: CASRGLAGRNEQFF. The CDR3 nucleotides are TGCGCCAGCAGAGGGCTAGCGGGGAGAAATGAGCAGTTCTTC.

This clone was recorded many times. Distinct nucleotide sequences in the sample also encode this CDR3. The chain has TRBV7-6 and TRBJ2-5, with D unresolved. CDR3 length: 13 amino acids. The V end was cut by 1 base, the J end by 2 bases, with 5 bases between. Germline CDR1 reads SGHVS; CDR2 reads FNYEAQ. This chain's CDR3 is CASSLGRQETQYF. The CDR3 nucleotides read TGTGCCAGCAGCTTAGGTAGACAAGAGACCCAGTACTTC.

The chain employs TRBV7-9 and TRBJ1-1; TRBD1 agrees at 8 bases. Germline values: CDR1 SEHNR, CDR2 FQNEAQ (reference sequence). The CDR3 consists of 15 residues. V was pared by 2 bases and J by 1 base, with 3 bases of the junction left unmatched. CDR3 amino acids: CASSLPQGANTEAFF. CDR3 DNA sequence: TGTGCCAGCAGCTTACCCCAGGGGGCGAACACTGAAGCTTTCTTT.

This clone has ten or more counts. Other nucleotide sequences in the sample specify the same CDR3. The genes are TRBV30 and TRBJ1-1; D remains unclear. Trimming pared 0 bases from V and 9 bases from J, leaving 8 bases between. Germline V CDR1 and CDR2: GTSNPN, SVGIG (reference sequence). The CDR3 is 11 amino acids. In DNA form, the CDR3 reads TGTGCCTGGAGTGTCCGGCAGCAAGCTTTCTTT. It specifies CAWSVRQQAFF. The whole variable domain, remainder taken from reference TRBV30 and TRBJ1-1, is SQTIHQWPATLVQPVGSPLSLECTVEGTSNPNLYWYRQAAGRGLQLLFYSVGIGQISSEVPQNLSASRPQDRQFILSSKKLLLSDSGFYLCAWSVRQQAFFGQGTRLTVV.

The chain recombines TRBV13 with TRBJ2-3; 10 nucleotides align to TRBD2. J lost 2 bases, V lost 4 bases, and 6 bases had no gene match. This CDR3 has 16 residues. Germline lookup yields CDR1 PRHDT and CDR2 FYEKMQ (reference sequence). In nucleotides, the CDR3 is TGTGCCAGCAGCTCCCGGACTAGCGGATACACAGATACGCAGTATTTT. This sequence encodes CASSSRTSGYTDTQYF.

At least ten counts were recorded for this clone. The chain is built from TRBV20-1 and TRBJ2-1, with TRBD2 matching 7 bases. J gave up 1 base and V 1 base, and 7 bases lay outside the gene matches. The CDR3 contains 16 residues. Germline loops: CDR1 DFQATT, CDR2 SNEGSKA (reference sequence). The CDR3 DNA follows: TGCAGTGCTAGAGGTCGGCGGGAGTTGTCCTACAATGAGCAGTTCTTC. It translates to CSARGRRELSYNEQFF.

This clone was seen repeatedly, ten times or more. CDR3 sequence: CSVVAGPSEQYF. CDR3 DNA: TGCAGCGTTGTTGCAGGGCCGAGTGAGCAGTACTTC. The rearrangement joins TRBV29-1 to TRBJ2-7, with D perhaps matching TRBD1 (5 bases). V was clipped by 4 bases and J by 7 bases, with 14 bases between them. Looked up from germline, CDR1 is SQVTM and CDR2 is ANQGSEA. The CDR3 sequence is 12 residues long.

There are many counts of this clone. This chain links TRBV28 with TRBJ1-6, with D unclear. V shed 7 bases and J shed 6 bases, with 25 bases lying between them. Germline V CDR1 and CDR2: MDHEN, SYDVKM. This CDR3 contains 18 residues. DNA of the CDR3: TGTGCCAGCATGGTACGACCCAACCGACGCGCTGGTAATTCACCCCTCCACTTT. Its protein is CASMVRPNRRAGNSPLHF.

This clone has at least ten counts. The rearrangement joins TRBV7-2 to TRBJ1-5; 7 nucleotides agree with TRBD1. V was pared by 3 bases and J by 1 base, with 9 bases of the junction left unmatched. Germline lookup yields CDR1 SGHTA and CDR2 FQGNSA. There are 17 residues in the CDR3. The CDR3 is CASSLPPAGGSNQPQHF. The CDR3 DNA is TGTGCCAGCAGCTTGCCTCCTGCAGGGGGAAGCAATCAGCCCCAGCATTTT.

The table lists this clone with many counts. This rearrangement joins TRBV18 to TRBJ1-2; tentative D call: TRBD1 (6 bases). Between the trimmed V and J ends, which lost 2 bases and 7 bases, there was a span of 11 bases. CDR1 and CDR2 (germline): KGHSH, LQKENI. The CDR3 sequence is 13 residues long. The CDR3: CASSPNREGGYTF. The CDR3 DNA is TGTGCCAGCTCACCAAACAGGGAAGGTGGCTACACCTTC.

As for this clone: A much more abundant neighbour one base away suggests this may be a read error. This chain joins TRBV11-1 and TRBJ2-5; the match to TRBD1 covers 9 bases. The V gene's germline CDR1 is SGHAT and CDR2 FQDESV (reference sequence). Germline trimming cut 5 bases from V and 6 bases from J; bases unmatched to any gene: 10. There are 15 residues in the CDR3. DNA of the CDR3: TGTGCCAGCAGCGCCGGGACAGGGTGGTGTAAGACCCAGTACTTC. It translates to CASSAGTGWCKTQYF. Complete variable domain (other parts from reference TRBV11-1 and TRBJ2-5): EAEVAQSPRYKITEKSQAVAFWCDPISGHATLYWYRQILGQGPELLVQFQDESVVDDSQLPKDRFSAERLKGVDSTLKIQPAELGDSAMYLCASSAGTGWCKTQYFGPGTRLLVL.

This clone came up many times. A junction boundary mismatches the germline segment, possibly from a read error. The V call is TRBV6-5, the J call TRBJ2-1; TRBD2 matches at 9 bases. The germline V gene has CDR1 MNHEY and CDR2 SVGAGI. The CDR3 spans 12 residues. The CDR3 nucleotides are TGTGCCAGCAGTTACTCGCGGGAGGGCCAGGTCTTC. The encoded protein is CASSYSREGQVF.